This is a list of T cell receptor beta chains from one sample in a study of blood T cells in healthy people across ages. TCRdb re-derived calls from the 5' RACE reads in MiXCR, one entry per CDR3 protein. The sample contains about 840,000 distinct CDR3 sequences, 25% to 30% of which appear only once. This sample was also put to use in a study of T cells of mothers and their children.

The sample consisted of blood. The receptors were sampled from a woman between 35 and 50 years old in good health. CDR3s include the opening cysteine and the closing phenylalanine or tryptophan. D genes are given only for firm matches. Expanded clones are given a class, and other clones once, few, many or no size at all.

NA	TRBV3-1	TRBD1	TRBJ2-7	TGTGCCAGCAGCAGACGACAGGGGAACGAGCAGTACTTC	CASSRRQGNEQYF
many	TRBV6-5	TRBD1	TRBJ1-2	TGTGCCAGCAGTTATGGCCCCGACAGGGGAAGAGGCTACACCTTC	CASSYGPDRGRGYTF
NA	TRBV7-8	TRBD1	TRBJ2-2	TGTGCCAGCAGCCCGAATCCGCGGGACAGGGGGCGATTCACCGGGGAGCTGTTTTTT	CASSPNPRDRGRFTGELFF
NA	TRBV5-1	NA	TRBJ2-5	TGCGCCAGCAGCTTGGTTTCCGGGCTCGAGACCCAGTACTTC	CASSLVSGLETQYF
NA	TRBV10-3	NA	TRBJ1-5	TGTGCCATCAGTCCAAACAATCAGCCCCAGCATTTT	CAISPNNQPQHF
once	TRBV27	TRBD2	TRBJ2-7	TGTGCCAGCTCTAGCGGGGGGTACCTCTACGAGCAGTACTTC	CASSSGGYLYEQYF
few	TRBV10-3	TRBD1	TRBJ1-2	TGTGCCATCAGTGAACAGGGGGGTAACTATGGCTACACCTTC	CAISEQGGNYGYTF
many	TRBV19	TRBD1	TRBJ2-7	TGTGCCAGTAGTTCCCCGGGACAGTCATACGAGCAGTACTTC	CASSSPGQSYEQYF
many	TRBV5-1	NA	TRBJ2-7	TGCGCCAGCAGCTTGGACAGGAATCTCTACGAGCAGTACTTC	CASSLDRNLYEQYF
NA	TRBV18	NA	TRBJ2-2	TGTGCCAGCCAGTCGACGGGACAGAACACCGGGGAGCTGTTTTTT	CASQSTGQNTGELFF
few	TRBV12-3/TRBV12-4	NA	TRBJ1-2	TGTGCCAGCAGTTTTGGGGAGAGCTACACCTTC	CASSFGESYTF
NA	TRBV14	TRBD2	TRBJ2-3	TGTGCCAGCAAACAAAGCGGGGGGAAGACAGATACGCAGTATTTT	CASKQSGGKTDTQYF
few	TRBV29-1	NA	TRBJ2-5	TGCAGCGTTGCAAGGAGTGGAGAGACCCAGTACTTC	CSVARSGETQYF
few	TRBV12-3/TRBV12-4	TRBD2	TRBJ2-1	TGTGCCAGCAGTTCCCCCCCGGGAGGGGTAAATGAGCAGTTCTTC	CASSSPPGGVNEQFF
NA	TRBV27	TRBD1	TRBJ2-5	TGTGCCAGCAGTTCGGGGGGACAGGGGTTTGGGGAGACCCAGTACTTC	CASSSGGQGFGETQYF
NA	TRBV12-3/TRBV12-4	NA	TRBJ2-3	TGTGCCAGCAGTTTTTGGAGGGGGAAAGGAGATACGCAGTATTTT	CASSFWRGKGDTQYF
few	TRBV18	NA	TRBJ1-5	TGTGCCAGCTCACCAAATATCGATCAGCCCCAGCATTTT	CASSPNIDQPQHF
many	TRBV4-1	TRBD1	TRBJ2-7	TGCGCCAGCAGCCAGGCTCCGGGGGGACAGGGGAAGTACGAGCAGTACTTC	CASSQAPGGQGKYEQYF
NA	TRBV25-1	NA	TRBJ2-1	TGTGCCAGTGGGGCAATGGATCTGTGGTACAATGAGCAGTTCTTC	CASGAMDLWYNEQFF
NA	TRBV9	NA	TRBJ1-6	TGTGCCAGCAGCGCCGAGGGGTCGGGGAATTCACCCCTCCACTTT	CASSAEGSGNSPLHF
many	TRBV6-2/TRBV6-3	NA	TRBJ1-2	TGTGCCAGCAGTTATGACACAGCTTATGGCTACACCTTC	CASSYDTAYGYTF
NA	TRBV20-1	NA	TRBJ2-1	TGCAGTGGAAGAGGGGGGAGGAATGAGCAGTTCTTC	CSGRGGRNEQFF
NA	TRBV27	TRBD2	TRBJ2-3	TGTGCCAGCAGTCCCCCGCGGGGGGGCCGCACAGATACGCAGTATTTT	CASSPPRGGRTDTQYF
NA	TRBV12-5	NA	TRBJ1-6	TGTGCTAGTGGTTTGTCACCCTGGCATTCGGGGAATTCACCCCTCCACTTT	CASGLSPWHSGNSPLHF
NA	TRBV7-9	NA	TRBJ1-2	TGTGCCAGCAGTAAAGGCCTTAACTATGGCTACATCTTC	CASSKGLNYGYIF
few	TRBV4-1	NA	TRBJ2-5	TGCGCCAGCAGCCAAGATAGGAATCGGGAACAGACCCAGTACTTC	CASSQDRNREQTQYF
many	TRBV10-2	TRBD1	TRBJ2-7	TGCGCCAGCAGCGCCGGGACAGGGTGGGGCTCCTACGAGCAGTACTTC	CASSAGTGWGSYEQYF